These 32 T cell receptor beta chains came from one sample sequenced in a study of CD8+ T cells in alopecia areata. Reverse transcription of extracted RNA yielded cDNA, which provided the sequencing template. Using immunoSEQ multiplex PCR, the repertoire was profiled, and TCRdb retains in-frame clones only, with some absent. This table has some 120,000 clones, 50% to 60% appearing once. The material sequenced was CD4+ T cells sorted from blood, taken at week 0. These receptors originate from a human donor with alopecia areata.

CDR3 in amino acids: CASSLTGTGNTIYF. As DNA, the CDR3 is TGCGCCAGCAGCCTGACAGGGACTGGAAACACCATATATTTT. V gene TRBV5-1 combines with J gene TRBJ1-3; 7 bases are a match to TRBD1. The V and J ends lost 4 bases and 2 bases, in that order; junction bases with no gene match: 3. Germline lookup yields CDR1 SGHRS and CDR2 YFSETQ. The CDR3 is 14 amino acids.

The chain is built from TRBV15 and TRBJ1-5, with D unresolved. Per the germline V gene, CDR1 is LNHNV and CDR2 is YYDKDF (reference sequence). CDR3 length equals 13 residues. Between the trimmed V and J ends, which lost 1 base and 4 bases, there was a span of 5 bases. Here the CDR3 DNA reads TGTGCCACCAGCAGAGGAAGAAATCAGCCCCAGCATTTT. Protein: CATSRGRNQPQHF.

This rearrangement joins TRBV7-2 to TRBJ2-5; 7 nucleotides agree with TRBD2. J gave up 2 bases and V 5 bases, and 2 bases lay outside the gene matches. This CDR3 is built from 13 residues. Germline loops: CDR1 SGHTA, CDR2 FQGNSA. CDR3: CASSVGLQETQYF. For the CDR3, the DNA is TGTGCCAGCAGCGTGGGACTACAAGAGACCCAGTACTTC.

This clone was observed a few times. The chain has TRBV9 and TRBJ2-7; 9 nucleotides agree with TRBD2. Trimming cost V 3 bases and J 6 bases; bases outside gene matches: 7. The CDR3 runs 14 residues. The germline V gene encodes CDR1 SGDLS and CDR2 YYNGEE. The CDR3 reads CASSDSGSGVEQYF. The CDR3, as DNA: TGTGCCAGCAGCGATAGCGGGAGCGGGGTCGAGCAGTACTTC.

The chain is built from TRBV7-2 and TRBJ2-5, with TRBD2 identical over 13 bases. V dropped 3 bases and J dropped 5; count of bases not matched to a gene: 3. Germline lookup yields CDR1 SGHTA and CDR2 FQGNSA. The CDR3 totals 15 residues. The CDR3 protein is CASSLLLAGGETQYF. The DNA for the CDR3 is TGTGCCAGCAGCTTGTTACTAGCGGGGGGGGAGACCCAGTACTTC.

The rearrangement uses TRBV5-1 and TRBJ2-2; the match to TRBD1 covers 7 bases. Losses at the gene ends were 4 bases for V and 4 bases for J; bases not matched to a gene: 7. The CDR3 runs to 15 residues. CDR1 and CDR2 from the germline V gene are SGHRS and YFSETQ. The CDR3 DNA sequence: TGCGCCAGCAGCAGGACGGACAGGCTCACCGGGGAGCTGTTTTTT. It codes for CASSRTDRLTGELFF.

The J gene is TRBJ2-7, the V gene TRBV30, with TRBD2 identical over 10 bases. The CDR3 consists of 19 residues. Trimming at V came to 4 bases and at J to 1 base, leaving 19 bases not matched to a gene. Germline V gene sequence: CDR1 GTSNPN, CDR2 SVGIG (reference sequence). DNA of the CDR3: TGTGCCTGGAAAACCCGAGTACGTCTAGCGGGAGAGACATCCTACGAGCAGTACTTC. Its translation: CAWKTRVRLAGETSYEQYF.

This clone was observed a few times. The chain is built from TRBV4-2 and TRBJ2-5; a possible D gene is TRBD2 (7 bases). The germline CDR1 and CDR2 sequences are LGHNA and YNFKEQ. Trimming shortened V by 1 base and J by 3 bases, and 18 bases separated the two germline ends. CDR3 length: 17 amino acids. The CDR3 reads CASSQGGLAAYKETQYF. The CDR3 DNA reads TGTGCCAGCAGCCAAGGGGGGCTAGCGGCTTACAAAGAGACCCAGTACTTC.

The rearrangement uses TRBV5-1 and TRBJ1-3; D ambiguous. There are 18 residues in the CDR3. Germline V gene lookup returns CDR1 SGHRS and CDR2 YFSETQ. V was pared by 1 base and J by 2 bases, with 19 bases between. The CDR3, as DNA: TGCGCCAGCAGCTTGACCCATAAGGGAGTAACACCTGGAAACACCATATATTTT. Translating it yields CASSLTHKGVTPGNTIYF.

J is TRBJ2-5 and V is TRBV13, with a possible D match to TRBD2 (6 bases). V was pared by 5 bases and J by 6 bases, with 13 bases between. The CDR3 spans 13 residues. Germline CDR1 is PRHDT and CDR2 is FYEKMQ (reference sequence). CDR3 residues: CASSVGGRKTQYF. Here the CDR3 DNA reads TGTGCCAGCAGCGTGGGGGGTAGAAAGACCCAGTACTTC.

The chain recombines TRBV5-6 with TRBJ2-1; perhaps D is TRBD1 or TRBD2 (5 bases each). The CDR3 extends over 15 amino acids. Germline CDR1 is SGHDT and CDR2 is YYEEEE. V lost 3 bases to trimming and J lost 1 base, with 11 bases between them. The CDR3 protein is CASSSLGVSYNEQFF. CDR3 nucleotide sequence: TGTGCCAGCAGCTCCTTGGGGGTATCCTACAATGAGCAGTTCTTC. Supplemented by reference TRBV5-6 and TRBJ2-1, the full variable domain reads DAGVTQSPTHLIKTRGQQVTLRCSPKSGHDTVSWYQQALGQGPQFIFQYYEEEERQRGNFPDRFSGHQFPNYSSELNVNALLLGDSALYLCASSSLGVSYNEQFFGPGTRLTVL.

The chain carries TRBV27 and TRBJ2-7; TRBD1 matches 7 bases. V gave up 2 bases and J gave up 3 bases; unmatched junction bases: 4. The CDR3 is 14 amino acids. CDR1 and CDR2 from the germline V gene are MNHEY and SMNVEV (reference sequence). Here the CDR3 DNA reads TGTGCCAGCAGTTTAAAGGGGGCTAACTACGAGCAGTACTTC. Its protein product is CASSLKGANYEQYF.

The CDR3 is CASSSSSGTGFSSGYTF. The CDR3 DNA sequence: TGTGCCAGCAGTTCAAGCTCCGGGACAGGATTCTCGAGTGGCTACACCTTC. The V gene is TRBV27, the J gene TRBJ1-2; TRBD1 matches at 8 bases. From germline, CDR1 is MNHEY and CDR2 SMNVEV (reference sequence). The CDR3 runs to 17 residues. V lost 4 bases and J lost 7; bases outside the gene matches: 17.

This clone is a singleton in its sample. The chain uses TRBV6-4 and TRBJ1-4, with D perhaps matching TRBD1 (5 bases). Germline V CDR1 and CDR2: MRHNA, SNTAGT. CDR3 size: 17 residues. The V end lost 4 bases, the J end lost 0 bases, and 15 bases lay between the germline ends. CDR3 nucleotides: TGTGCCAGCAGTGGAGTCAGGGAGAAGGCAACTAATGAAAAACTGTTTTTT. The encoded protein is CASSGVREKATNEKLFF.

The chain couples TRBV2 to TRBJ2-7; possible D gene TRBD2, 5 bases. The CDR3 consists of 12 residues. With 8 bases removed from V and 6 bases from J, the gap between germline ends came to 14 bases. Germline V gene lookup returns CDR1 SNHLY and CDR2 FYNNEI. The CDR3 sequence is CASGKEVGEQYF. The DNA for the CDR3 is TGTGCCAGCGGGAAGGAGGTGGGCGAGCAGTACTTC.

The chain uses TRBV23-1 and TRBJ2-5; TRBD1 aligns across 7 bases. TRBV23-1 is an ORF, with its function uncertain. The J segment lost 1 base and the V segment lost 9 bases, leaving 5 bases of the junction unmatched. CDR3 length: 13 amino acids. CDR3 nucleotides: TGCGCCAGAATTACAGGGGCCCAAGAGACCCAGTACTTC. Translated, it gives CARITGAQETQYF.

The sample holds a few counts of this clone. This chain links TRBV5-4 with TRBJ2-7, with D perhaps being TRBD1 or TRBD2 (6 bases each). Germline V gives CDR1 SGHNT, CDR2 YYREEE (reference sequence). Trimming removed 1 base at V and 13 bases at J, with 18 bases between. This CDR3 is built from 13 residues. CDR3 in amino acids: CASSLIGGTICYF. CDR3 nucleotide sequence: TGTGCCAGCAGCTTGATAGGAGGGACAATCTGTTACTTC. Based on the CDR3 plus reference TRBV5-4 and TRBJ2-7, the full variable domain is ETGVTQSPTHLIKTRGQQVTLRCSSQSGHNTVSWYQQALGQGPQFIFQYYREEENGRGNFPPRFSGLQFPNYSSELNVNALELDDSALYLCASSLIGGTICYFGPGTRLTVT.

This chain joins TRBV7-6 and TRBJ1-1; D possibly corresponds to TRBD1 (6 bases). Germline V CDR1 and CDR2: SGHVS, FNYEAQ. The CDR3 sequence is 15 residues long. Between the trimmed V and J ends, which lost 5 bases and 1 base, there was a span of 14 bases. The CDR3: CASSPSEDRNTEAFF. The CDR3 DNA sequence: TGTGCCAGCAGCCCCTCGGAGGACAGGAACACTGAAGCTTTCTTT.

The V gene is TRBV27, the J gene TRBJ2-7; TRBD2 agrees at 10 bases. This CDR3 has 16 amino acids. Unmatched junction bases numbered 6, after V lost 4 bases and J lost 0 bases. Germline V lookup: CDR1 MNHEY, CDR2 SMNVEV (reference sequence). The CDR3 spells CASSSVRTSGSYEQYF. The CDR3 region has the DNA TGTGCCAGCAGTTCCGTCCGGACTAGCGGCTCCTACGAGCAGTACTTC.

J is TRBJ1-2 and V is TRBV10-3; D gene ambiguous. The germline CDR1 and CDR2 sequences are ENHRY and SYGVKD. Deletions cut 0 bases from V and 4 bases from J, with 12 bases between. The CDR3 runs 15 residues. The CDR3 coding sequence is TGTGCCATCAGTGAGTCTGCCCAGCAAGGCTATGGCTACACCTTC. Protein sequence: CAISESAQQGYGYTF.

In DNA form, the CDR3 reads TGTGCCAGCAGCGCCCTTCAGGGTCCCTACGAGCAGTACTTC. It codes for CASSALQGPYEQYF. The V gene is TRBV9, the J gene TRBJ2-7; tentative D call: TRBD1 (5 bases). This CDR3 spans 14 amino acids. In germline, CDR1 is SGDLS, CDR2 YYNGEE. V was shortened by 3 bases and J by 2 bases, with 12 bases between the two germline ends. The full variable domain, completed using reference TRBV9 and TRBJ2-7, is DSGVTQTPKHLITATGQRVTLRCSPRSGDLSVYWYQQSLDQGLQFLIQYYNGEERAKGNILERFSAQQFPDLHSELNLSSLELGDSALYFCASSALQGPYEQYFGPGTRLTVT.

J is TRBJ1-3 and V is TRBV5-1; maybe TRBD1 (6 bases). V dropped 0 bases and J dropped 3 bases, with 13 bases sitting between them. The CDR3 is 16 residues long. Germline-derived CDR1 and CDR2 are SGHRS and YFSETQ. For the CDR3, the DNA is TGCGCCAGCAGCTTGGACGGCAGGGGAGGTGGAAACACCATATATTTT. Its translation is CASSLDGRGGGNTIYF.

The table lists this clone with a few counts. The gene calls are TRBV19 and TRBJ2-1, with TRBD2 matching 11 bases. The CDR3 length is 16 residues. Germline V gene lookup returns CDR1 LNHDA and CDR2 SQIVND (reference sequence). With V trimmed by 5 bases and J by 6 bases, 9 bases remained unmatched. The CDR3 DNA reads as TGTGCCAGTAGTTTCAGGACTAGCGGGTTCCCCAATGAGCAGTTCTTC. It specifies CASSFRTSGFPNEQFF.

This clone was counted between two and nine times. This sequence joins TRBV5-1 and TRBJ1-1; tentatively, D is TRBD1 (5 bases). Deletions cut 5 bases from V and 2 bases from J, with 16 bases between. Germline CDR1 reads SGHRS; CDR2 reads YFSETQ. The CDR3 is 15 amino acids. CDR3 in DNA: TGCGCCAGCAGTCGGGCGGGGGAGCGAAACACTGAAGCTTTCTTT. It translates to CASSRAGERNTEAFF.

CDR3 nucleotides: TGTGCCAGCAGGCCAGCGGGGGGGGCACTCATGACCCAGTACTTC. Translation gives CASRPAGGALMTQYF. The chain joins TRBV7-2 to TRBJ2-5; 10 positions match TRBD2. The J segment lost 7 bases and the V segment lost 6 bases, leaving 11 bases of the junction unmatched. The CDR3 is 15 amino acids. From germline, CDR1 is SGHTA and CDR2 FQGNSA.

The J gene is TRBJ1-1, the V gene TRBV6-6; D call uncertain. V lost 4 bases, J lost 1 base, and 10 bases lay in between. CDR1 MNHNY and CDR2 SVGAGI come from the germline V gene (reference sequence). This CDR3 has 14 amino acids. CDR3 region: CASSLRTTNTEAFF. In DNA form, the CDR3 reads TGTGCCAGCAGTTTGCGGACCACGAACACTGAAGCTTTCTTT.

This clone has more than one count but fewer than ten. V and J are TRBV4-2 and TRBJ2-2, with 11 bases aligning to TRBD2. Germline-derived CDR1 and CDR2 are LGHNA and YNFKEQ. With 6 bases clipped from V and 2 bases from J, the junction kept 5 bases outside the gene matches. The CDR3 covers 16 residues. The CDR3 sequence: CASRYSGGANTGELFF. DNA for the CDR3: TGTGCCAGCAGATATAGCGGGGGGGCCAACACCGGGGAGCTGTTTTTT.

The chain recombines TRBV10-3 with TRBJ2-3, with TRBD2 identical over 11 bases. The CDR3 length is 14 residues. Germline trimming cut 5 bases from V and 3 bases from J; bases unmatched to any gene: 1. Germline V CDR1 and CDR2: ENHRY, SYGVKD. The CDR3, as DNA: TGTGCCATCAGTATAGCGGGGGGGACAGATACGCAGTATTTT. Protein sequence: CAISIAGGTDTQYF.

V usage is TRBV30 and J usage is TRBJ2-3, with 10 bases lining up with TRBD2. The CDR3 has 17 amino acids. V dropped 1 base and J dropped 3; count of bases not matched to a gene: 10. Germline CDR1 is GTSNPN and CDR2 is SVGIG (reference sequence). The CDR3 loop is CAWSASGRARGTDTQYF. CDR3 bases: TGTGCCTGGAGTGCAAGCGGGAGGGCCAGGGGAACAGATACGCAGTATTTT.

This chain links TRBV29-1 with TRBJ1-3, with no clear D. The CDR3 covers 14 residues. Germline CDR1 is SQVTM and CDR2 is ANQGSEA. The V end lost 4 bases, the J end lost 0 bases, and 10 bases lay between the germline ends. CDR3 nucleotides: TGCAGCGTTGTCTCGGGAGGCTCTGGAAACACCATATATTTT. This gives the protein CSVVSGGSGNTIYF.

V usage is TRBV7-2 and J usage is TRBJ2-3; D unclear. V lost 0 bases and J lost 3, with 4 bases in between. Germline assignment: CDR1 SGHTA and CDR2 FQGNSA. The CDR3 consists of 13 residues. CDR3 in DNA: TGTGCCAGCAGCTTAGCCTCTACAGATACGCAGTATTTT. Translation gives CASSLASTDTQYF.

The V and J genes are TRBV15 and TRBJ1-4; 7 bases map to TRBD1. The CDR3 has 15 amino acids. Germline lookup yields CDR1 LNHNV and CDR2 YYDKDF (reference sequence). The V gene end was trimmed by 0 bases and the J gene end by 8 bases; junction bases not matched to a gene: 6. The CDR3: CATSRDRRQGEKLFF. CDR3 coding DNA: TGTGCCACCAGCAGAGATCGGAGACAGGGAGAAAAACTGTTTTTT.